These 7 T cell receptor beta chains were sequenced from one sample in a study of T cell repertoires in ileal Crohn's disease. Sequencing was performed with immunoSEQ multiplex PCR; in TCRdb, only in-frame clones are kept and a portion is missing. The table shows over 4,500 clones, with 87% occurring only once. The specimen was ileal tissue. These receptor sequences come from an adult with Crohn's disease.

The chain uses TRBV6-5 and TRBJ2-1; perhaps TRBD1 as D (6 bases). This CDR3 contains 15 residues. Germline lookup yields CDR1 MNHEY and CDR2 SVGAGI. V was clipped by 7 bases and J by 6 bases, with 19 bases between them. In nucleotides, the CDR3 is TGTGCCAGCACCTCCGACCCAGGGGTGGTCAATGAGCAGTTCTTC. This sequence encodes CASTSDPGVVNEQFF.

The genes are TRBV25-1 and TRBJ2-1; weak D call: TRBD2 (7 bases). Trimming shortened V by 1 base and J by 2 bases, and 12 bases separated the two germline ends. Germline CDR1 MGHDK, CDR2 SYGVNS. The CDR3 has 16 amino acids. CDR3 in amino acids: CASSELRGGAYNEQFF. The DNA of the CDR3 is TGTGCCAGCAGTGAATTAAGGGGGGGGGCCTACAATGAGCAGTTCTTC.

Here the CDR3 DNA reads TGTGCCAGCAGTCCGTCGGGATTGCGGGGGGGCGGCACAGATACGCAGTATTTT. Translated, it gives CASSPSGLRGGGTDTQYF. The genes are TRBV11-1 and TRBJ2-3; TRBD2 matches 9 bases. V shed 6 bases, J shed 1 base, and the junction held 14 bases outside the gene matches. There are 18 residues in the CDR3. Germline-derived CDR1 and CDR2 are SGHAT and FQDESV (reference sequence).

J is TRBJ2-1 and V is TRBV27; 9 nucleotides match TRBD2. This CDR3 spans 15 amino acids. Per the germline V gene, CDR1 is MNHEY and CDR2 is SMNVEV (reference sequence). After removal of 2 bases from V and 9 bases from J, the junction contained 8 bases not matched to a gene. CDR3 DNA: TGTGCCAGCAGTTTAGCGATAGCGGGGGTAGGTGAGCAGTTCTTC. Translating it yields CASSLAIAGVGEQFF.

The V gene is TRBV15, the J gene TRBJ2-4, with TRBD1 matching 7 bases. Germline CDR1 and CDR2: LNHNV and YYDKDF (reference sequence). This CDR3 has 15 amino acids. Losses at the gene ends were 0 bases for V and 6 bases for J; bases not matched to a gene: 5. CDR3 residues: CATSRDGTARNIQYF. CDR3 nucleotide sequence: TGTGCCACCAGCAGAGATGGGACAGCACGAAACATTCAGTACTTC.

The rearrangement uses TRBV29-1 and TRBJ2-3; 7 nucleotides line up with TRBD1. Germline assignment: CDR1 SQVTM and CDR2 ANQGSEA. The CDR3 sequence is 14 residues long. J lost 6 bases, V lost 6 bases, and 12 bases had no gene match. CDR3 residues: CSVRQGVRGDTQYF. The CDR3 DNA reads TGCAGCGTGAGACAGGGAGTGAGGGGGGATACGCAGTATTTT.

The rearrangement uses TRBV6-1 and TRBJ1-6, with TRBD1 as a possible D gene (6 bases). The germline V gene has CDR1 MNHNS and CDR2 SASEGT. Between the trimmed V and J ends, which lost 1 base and 9 bases, there was a span of 16 bases. CDR3 length equals 16 residues. The CDR3 here is CASSEGGPGSSSPLHF. The CDR3 DNA follows: TGTGCCAGCAGTGAAGGGGGGCCGGGCAGTTCTTCACCCCTCCACTTT.